These 18 T cell receptor beta chains were sequenced from one sample in a study of T cell repertoires in cytomegalovirus infection. MiXCR, applied by TCRdb to the reads, yields one record per CDR3 protein. The sample has approximately 990,000 distinct CDR3 sequences, around a third seen once. These receptors' targets are unknown. Sequenced material: cultured CD8+ T cells from PBMCs, taken from culture after CMV antigen stimulation. The receptors stem from a human donor in good health (CMV status not recorded). Some clones in this sample may be carry-over from other donors' samples.

This clonotype came up a few times. The rearrangement uses TRBV5-8 and TRBJ2-4, with TRBD1 matching over 8 bases. Germline-derived CDR1 and CDR2 are SGHTS and YDEGEE. V lost 5 bases to trimming and J lost 0 bases; unmatched junction nucleotides: 7. The CDR3 extends over 16 amino acids. The CDR3, as DNA: TGTGCCAGCAGGACGCAGGGGGCTCTAGCCAAAAACATTCAGTACTTC. This translates into CASRTQGALAKNIQYF.

The V call is TRBV12-3 or TRBV12-4, the J call TRBJ2-2, with a tentative D call TRBD1 (6 bases). This CDR3 region has 16 residues. V was trimmed by 4 bases and J by 8 bases, leaving 20 bases between them. CDR3 DNA: TGTGCCAGCAGTTCGGGACACCCTTCGAGGGAGGGGGAGCTGTTTTTT. Protein sequence: CASSSGHPSREGELFF.

This clonotype was observed a handful of times. The V call is TRBV7-9, the J call TRBJ2-3; no firm D call. CDR1 and CDR2 (germline): SEHNR, FQNEAQ (reference sequence). The CDR3 loop spans 14 amino acids. Between the trimmed V and J ends, which lost 1 base and 0 bases, there was a span of 5 bases. Here the CDR3 reads CASSLVQSTDTQYF. The CDR3 nucleotides read TGTGCCAGCAGCTTAGTACAGAGCACAGATACGCAGTATTTT.

V gene TRBV28 combines with J gene TRBJ1-3; D possibly corresponds to TRBD1 (5 bases). The CDR3 totals 16 residues. The germline V gene has CDR1 MDHEN and CDR2 SYDVKM. V was cut by 5 bases and J by 0 bases, with 14 bases left in between. CDR3 loop: CASSQTGTDSGNTIYF. CDR3 in DNA: TGTGCCAGCAGTCAAACGGGGACGGACTCTGGAAACACCATATATTTT.

This clonotype was picked up a small number of times. V usage is TRBV11-3 and J usage is TRBJ2-3; maybe TRBD2 (6 bases). V was clipped by 2 bases and J by 1 base, with 13 bases between them. The CDR3 contains 16 residues. Per the germline V gene, CDR1 is SGHNT and CDR2 is YENEEA. CDR3 sequence: CASSLRGSPRTDTQYF. The CDR3, as DNA: TGTGCCAGCAGCTTACGGGGGTCACCCCGCACAGATACGCAGTATTTT. The variable domain in full, with the rest retrieved from reference TRBV11-3 and TRBJ2-3, is EAGVVQSPRYKIIEKKQPVAFWCNPISGHNTLYWYLQNLGQGPELLIRYENEEAVDDSQLPKDRFSAERLKGVDSTLKIQPAELGDSAVYLCASSLRGSPRTDTQYFGPGTRLTVL.

The J gene is TRBJ2-3, the V gene TRBV27, with D hard to call. The CDR3 has 12 amino acids. The V gene lost 6 bases and the J gene lost 2 bases, with 6 bases spanning the gap. From germline, CDR1 is MNHEY and CDR2 SMNVEV (reference sequence). DNA for the CDR3: TGTGCCAGCAGAGGGCCCACAGATACGCAGTATTTT. Its translation is CASRGPTDTQYF.

The chain uses TRBV19 and TRBJ1-1; tentatively, D is TRBD1 (5 bases). The CDR3 consists of 15 residues. The germline V and J ends were trimmed by 4 bases and 0 bases, with 12 bases remaining between them. Germline loops: CDR1 LNHDA, CDR2 SQIVND (reference sequence). CDR3 sequence (DNA): TGTGCCAGTAGTACCCCTATAGGGGTGAACACTGAAGCTTTCTTT. It specifies CASSTPIGVNTEAFF.

The rearrangement uses TRBV4-1 and TRBJ1-1; TRBD1 might be the D (5 bases). The CDR3 sequence is 16 residues long. Germline-derived CDR1 and CDR2 are MGHRA and YSYEKL. The V end lost 2 bases, the J end lost 1 base, and 14 bases lay between the germline ends. The CDR3 sequence: CASSQKEGRTNTEAFF. In nucleotides, the CDR3 is TGCGCCAGCAGCCAAAAAGAGGGACGGACGAACACTGAAGCTTTCTTT.

The rearrangement uses TRBV27 and TRBJ1-1; 7 bases are a match to TRBD1. This CDR3 is 14 amino acids long. With V trimmed by 1 base and J by 3 bases, 2 bases remained unmatched. CDR1 and CDR2 from the germline V gene are MNHEY and SMNVEV (reference sequence). Here the CDR3 DNA reads TGTGCCAGCAGTTTATTTACAGGGGACACTGAAGCTTTCTTT. Amino acids: CASSLFTGDTEAFF.

Remarks on this clonotype: Given a much more abundant clone one base away, this may be a read error. V and J are TRBV7-9 and TRBJ1-1; 7 bases are a match to TRBD1. V lost 4 bases to trimming and J lost 12 bases; unmatched junction nucleotides: 11. CDR3 length: 13 amino acids. Germline V gene data show CDR1 as SEHNR and CDR2 as FQNEAQ (reference sequence). The CDR3 DNA reads as TGTGCCAGCAGCTCAGGGGGTTCGCTCGGGACTTTCTTT. Residues: CASSSGGSLGTFF.

CDR3: CASDSSGELFF. The CDR3 bases are TGTGCCAGCGATTCGTCCGGGGAGCTGTTTTTT. V is TRBV7-9 and J is TRBJ2-2; D is undetermined. Trimming left V 8 bases short and J 6 bases short, with 7 bases between. Germline V CDR1 and CDR2: SEHNR, FQNEAQ (reference sequence). CDR3 size: 11 residues.

This clonotype was seen more than once but under ten times. J is TRBJ2-1 and V is TRBV5-6, with 7 positions matching TRBD2. The CDR3 runs 16 residues. CDR1 is SGHDT, CDR2 YYEEEE, per germline. J gave up 3 bases and V 4 bases, and 10 bases lay outside the gene matches. As DNA, the CDR3 is TGTGCCAGCAGCCCCAGTTCCGGGGGGATCTACAATGAGCAGTTCTTC. This sequence encodes CASSPSSGGIYNEQFF.

This clonotype was seen repeatedly, ten times or more. The chain links TRBV7-9 to TRBJ1-2; D is uncertain. V gave up 0 bases and J gave up 6 bases, with 14 bases separating them. Germline V CDR1 and CDR2: SEHNR, FQNEAQ (reference sequence). The CDR3 is 15 residues long. The CDR3 bases are TGTGCCAGCAGCTTAGCTTCGCGCGGGGTAGATGGCTACACCTTC. This codes for CASSLASRGVDGYTF.

The chain uses TRBV6-5 and TRBJ2-1; 9 bases align to TRBD1. CDR1 and CDR2 (germline): MNHEY, SVGAGI. V lost 2 bases, J lost 7 bases, and 9 bases stayed unmatched. The CDR3 runs to 16 residues. The CDR3 sequence is CASSYRAGTGMNEQFF. The CDR3 DNA is TGTGCCAGCAGTTACCGAGCCGGGACAGGGATGAATGAGCAGTTCTTC.

This clonotype was recorded at least ten times. V and J are TRBV7-9 and TRBJ2-7, with 8 bases identical to TRBD1. The CDR3 covers 17 residues. Germline V CDR1 and CDR2: SEHNR, FQNEAQ (reference sequence). The J segment lost 4 bases and the V segment lost 5 bases, leaving 16 bases of the junction unmatched. The CDR3 nucleotides are TGTGCCAGCAGCCCTAGCTCCGGACAGGGTGATCCTTACGAGCAGTACGTC. Amino acids: CASSPSSGQGDPYEQYV.

This clonotype was seen more than once but under ten times. The J gene is TRBJ1-1, the V gene TRBV4-1; D uncertain. CDR3 length: 14 residues. Germline V lookup: CDR1 MGHRA, CDR2 YSYEKL. With 0 bases removed from V and 1 base from J, the gap between germline ends came to 6 bases. CDR3 region: CASSQEMGNTEAFF. In nucleotides, the CDR3 is TGCGCCAGCAGCCAAGAGATGGGGAACACTGAAGCTTTCTTT.

This clonotype appeared a few times. The gene calls are TRBV12-3 or TRBV12-4 and TRBJ1-1; D unclear. This CDR3 has 12 residues. V was trimmed by 2 bases and J by 7 bases, leaving 8 bases between them. The CDR3 loop is CASSLPRNEAFF. CDR3 nucleotides: TGTGCCAGCAGTTTACCCCGTAATGAAGCTTTCTTT.

This clonotype was counted a few times. The CDR3 sequence: CASGLQKDRGRSDTQYF. CDR3 bases: TGTGCTAGTGGTTTGCAGAAGGACAGGGGGCGATCAGATACGCAGTATTTT. The chain couples TRBV12-5 to TRBJ2-3, with 11 bases that match TRBD1. V gave up 2 bases and J gave up 4 bases; unmatched junction bases: 8. Germline values: CDR1 LGHNT, CDR2 FRNRAP. The length of the CDR3 is 17 residues. The variable domain in full, completed from reference TRBV12-5 and TRBJ2-3, reads DARVTQTPRHKVTEMGQEVTMRCQPILGHNTVFWYRQTMMQGLELLAYFRNRAPLDDSGMPKDRFSAEMPDATLATLKIQPSEPRDSAVYFCASGLQKDRGRSDTQYFGPGTRLTVL.